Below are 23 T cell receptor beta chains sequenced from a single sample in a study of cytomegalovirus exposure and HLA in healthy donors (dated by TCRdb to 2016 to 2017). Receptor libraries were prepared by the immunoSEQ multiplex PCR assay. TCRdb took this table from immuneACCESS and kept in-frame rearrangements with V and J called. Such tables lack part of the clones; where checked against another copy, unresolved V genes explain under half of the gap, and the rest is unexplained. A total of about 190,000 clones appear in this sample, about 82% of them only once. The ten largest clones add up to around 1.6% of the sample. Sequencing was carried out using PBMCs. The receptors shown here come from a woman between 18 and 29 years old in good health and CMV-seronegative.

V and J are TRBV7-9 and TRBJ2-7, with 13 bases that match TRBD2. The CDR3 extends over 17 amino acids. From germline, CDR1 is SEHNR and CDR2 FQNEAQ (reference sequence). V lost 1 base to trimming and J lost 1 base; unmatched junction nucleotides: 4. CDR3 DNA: TGTGCCAGCAGCTTAGAACTAGCGGGAGGGCAGTCCTACGAGCAGTACTTC. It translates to CASSLELAGGQSYEQYF.

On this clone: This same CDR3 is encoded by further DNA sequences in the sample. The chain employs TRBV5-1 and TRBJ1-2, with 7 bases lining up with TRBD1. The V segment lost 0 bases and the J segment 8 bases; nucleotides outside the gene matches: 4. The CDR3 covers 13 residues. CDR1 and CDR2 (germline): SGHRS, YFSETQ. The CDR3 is CASSLGQGAGYTF. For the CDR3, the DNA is TGCGCCAGCAGCTTGGGACAGGGCGCCGGCTACACCTTC.

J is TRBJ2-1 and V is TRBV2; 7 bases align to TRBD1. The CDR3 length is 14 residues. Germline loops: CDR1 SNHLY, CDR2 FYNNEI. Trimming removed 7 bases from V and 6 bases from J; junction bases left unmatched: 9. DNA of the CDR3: TGTGCCAGCAAAGGACAGGTCAACTCCAATGAGCAGTTCTTC. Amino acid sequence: CASKGQVNSNEQFF.

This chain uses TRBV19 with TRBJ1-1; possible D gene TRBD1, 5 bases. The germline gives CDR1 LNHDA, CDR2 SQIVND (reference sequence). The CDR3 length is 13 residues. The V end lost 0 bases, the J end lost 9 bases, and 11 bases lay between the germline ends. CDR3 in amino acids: CASSIDGEGKAFF. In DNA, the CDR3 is TGTGCCAGTAGTATAGATGGGGAGGGGAAAGCTTTCTTT. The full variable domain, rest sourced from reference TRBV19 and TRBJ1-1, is DGGITQSPKYLFRKEGQNVTLSCEQNLNHDAMYWYRQDPGQGLRLIYYSQIVNDFQKGDIAEGYSVSREKKESFPLTVTSAQKNPTAFYLCASSIDGEGKAFFGQGTRLTVV.

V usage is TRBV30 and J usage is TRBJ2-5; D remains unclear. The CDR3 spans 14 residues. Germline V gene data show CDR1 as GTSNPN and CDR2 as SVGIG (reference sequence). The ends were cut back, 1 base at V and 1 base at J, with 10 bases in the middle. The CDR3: CAWSGSYGQETQYF. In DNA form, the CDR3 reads TGTGCCTGGAGTGGATCCTATGGCCAAGAGACCCAGTACTTC.

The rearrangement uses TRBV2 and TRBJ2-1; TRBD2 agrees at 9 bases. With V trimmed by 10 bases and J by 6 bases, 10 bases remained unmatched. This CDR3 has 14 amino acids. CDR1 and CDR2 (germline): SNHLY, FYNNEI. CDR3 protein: CATRVLAGPNEQFF. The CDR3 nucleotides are TGTGCCACCAGGGTTCTAGCGGGACCCAATGAGCAGTTCTTC.

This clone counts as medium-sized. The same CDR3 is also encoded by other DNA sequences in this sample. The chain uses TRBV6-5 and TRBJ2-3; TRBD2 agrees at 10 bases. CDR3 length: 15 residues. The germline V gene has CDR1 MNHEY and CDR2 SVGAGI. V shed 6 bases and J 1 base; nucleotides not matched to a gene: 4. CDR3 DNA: TGTGCCAGCAGATCCGGACTAGCGGGCACAGATACGCAGTATTTT. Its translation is CASRSGLAGTDTQYF.

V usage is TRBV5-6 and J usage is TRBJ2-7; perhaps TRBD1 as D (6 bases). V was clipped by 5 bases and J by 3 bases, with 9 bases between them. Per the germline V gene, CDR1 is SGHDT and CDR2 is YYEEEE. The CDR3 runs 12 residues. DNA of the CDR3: TGTGCCAGCAGTAGAGGGGGCTACGAGCAGTACTTC. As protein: CASSRGGYEQYF.

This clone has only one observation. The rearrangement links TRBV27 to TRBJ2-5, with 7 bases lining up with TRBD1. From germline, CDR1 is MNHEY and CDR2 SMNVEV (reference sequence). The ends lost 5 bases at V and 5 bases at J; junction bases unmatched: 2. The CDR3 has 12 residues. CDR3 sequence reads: CASSRGRETQYF. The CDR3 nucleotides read TGTGCCAGCAGTAGGGGGCGGGAGACCCAGTACTTC.

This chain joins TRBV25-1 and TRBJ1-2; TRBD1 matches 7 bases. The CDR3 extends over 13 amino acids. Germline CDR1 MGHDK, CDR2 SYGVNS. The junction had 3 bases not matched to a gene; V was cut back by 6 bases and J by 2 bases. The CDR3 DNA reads TGTGCCAGCAGGAGGGGACAGAACTATGGCTACACCTTC. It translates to CASRRGQNYGYTF.

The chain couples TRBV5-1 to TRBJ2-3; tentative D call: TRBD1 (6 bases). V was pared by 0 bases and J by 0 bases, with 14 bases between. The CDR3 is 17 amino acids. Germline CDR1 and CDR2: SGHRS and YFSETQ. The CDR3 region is CASSLGSPGVSTDTQYF. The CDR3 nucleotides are TGCGCCAGCAGCTTGGGGTCCCCAGGGGTGAGCACAGATACGCAGTATTTT.

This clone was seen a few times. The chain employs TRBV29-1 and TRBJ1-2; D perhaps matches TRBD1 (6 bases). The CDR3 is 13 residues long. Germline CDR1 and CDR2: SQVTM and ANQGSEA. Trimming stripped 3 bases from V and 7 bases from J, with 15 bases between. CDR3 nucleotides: TGCAGCGTTGAGCTCGGCAGGGGCGGTGGCTACACCTTC. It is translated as CSVELGRGGGYTF.

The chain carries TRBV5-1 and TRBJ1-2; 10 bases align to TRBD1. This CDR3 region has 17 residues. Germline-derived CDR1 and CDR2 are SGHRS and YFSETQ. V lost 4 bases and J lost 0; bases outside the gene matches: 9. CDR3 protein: CASSLLGQGKTNYGYTF. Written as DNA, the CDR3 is TGCGCCAGCAGCCTACTGGGACAGGGGAAGACTAACTATGGCTACACCTTC.

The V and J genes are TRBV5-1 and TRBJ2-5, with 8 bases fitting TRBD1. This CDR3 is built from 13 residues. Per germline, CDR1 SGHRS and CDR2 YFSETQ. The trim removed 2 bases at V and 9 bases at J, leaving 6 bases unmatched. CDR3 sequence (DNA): TGCGCCAGCAGCTTTGGACAGGGTACATCCCAGTACTTC. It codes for CASSFGQGTSQYF.

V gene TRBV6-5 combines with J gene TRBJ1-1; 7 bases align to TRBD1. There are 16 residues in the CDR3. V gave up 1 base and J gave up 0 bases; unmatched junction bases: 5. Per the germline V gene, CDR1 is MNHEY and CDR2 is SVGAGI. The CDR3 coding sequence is TGTGCCAGCAGTTACTGGACAGGCACCTTGAACACTGAAGCTTTCTTT. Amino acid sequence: CASSYWTGTLNTEAFF.

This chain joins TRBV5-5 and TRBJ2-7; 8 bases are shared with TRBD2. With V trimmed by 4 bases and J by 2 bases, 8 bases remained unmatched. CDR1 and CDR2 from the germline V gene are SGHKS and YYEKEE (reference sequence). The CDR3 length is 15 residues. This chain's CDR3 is CASSQVGGAPYEQYF. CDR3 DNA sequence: TGTGCCAGCAGCCAGGTCGGGGGGGCTCCCTACGAGCAGTACTTC.

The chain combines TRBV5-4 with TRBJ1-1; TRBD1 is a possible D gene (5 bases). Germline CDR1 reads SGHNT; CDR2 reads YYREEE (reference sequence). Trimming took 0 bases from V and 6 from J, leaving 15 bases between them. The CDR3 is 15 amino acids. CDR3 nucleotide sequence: TGTGCCAGCAGCTTGGATGCGGGACGGTACGCTGAAGCTTTCTTT. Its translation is CASSLDAGRYAEAFF.

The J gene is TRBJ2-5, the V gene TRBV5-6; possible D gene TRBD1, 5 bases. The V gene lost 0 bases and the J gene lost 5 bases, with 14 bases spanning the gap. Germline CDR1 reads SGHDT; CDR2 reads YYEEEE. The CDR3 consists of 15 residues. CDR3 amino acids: CASSLGQGRSETQYF. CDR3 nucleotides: TGTGCCAGCAGCTTGGGGCAGGGTAGGTCGGAGACCCAGTACTTC.

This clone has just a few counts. The CDR3: CASSLLAGDTDTQYF. The CDR3 DNA follows: TGTGCCAGCAGCTTACTAGCGGGGGACACAGATACGCAGTATTTT. The chain links TRBV5-6 to TRBJ2-3; 11 nucleotides agree with TRBD2. Germline loops: CDR1 SGHDT, CDR2 YYEEEE. Trimming removed 2 bases from V and 2 bases from J; junction bases left unmatched: 1. The CDR3 has 15 residues.

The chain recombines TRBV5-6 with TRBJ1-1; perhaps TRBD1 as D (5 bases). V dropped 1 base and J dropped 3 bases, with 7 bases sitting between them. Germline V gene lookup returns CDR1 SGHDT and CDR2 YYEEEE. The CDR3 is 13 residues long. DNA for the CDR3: TGTGCCAGCAGCTTGCAGGGATACACTGAAGCTTTCTTT. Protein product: CASSLQGYTEAFF.

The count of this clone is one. The CDR3 region is CASSEYGQNTEAFF. CDR3 bases: TGTGCCAGCAGTGAATACGGACAGAACACTGAAGCTTTCTTT. This chain joins TRBV25-1 and TRBJ1-1; D may be TRBD1 (5 bases). CDR1 and CDR2 (germline): MGHDK, SYGVNS. CDR3 length equals 14 residues. Trimming pared 0 bases from V and 1 base from J, leaving 6 bases between.

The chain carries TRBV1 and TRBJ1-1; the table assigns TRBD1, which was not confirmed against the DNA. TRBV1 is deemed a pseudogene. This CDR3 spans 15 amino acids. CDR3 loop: CTSSQENRQNTEAFF. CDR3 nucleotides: TGCACCAGCAGCCAAGAAAACAGACAAAACACTGAAGCTTTCTTT.

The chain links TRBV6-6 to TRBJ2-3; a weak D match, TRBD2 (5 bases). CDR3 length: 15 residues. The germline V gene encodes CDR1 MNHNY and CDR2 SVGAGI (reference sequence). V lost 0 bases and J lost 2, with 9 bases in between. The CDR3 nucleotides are TGTGCCAGCAGTTACTCTGAACTAGTCACAGATACGCAGTATTTT. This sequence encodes CASSYSELVTDTQYF.